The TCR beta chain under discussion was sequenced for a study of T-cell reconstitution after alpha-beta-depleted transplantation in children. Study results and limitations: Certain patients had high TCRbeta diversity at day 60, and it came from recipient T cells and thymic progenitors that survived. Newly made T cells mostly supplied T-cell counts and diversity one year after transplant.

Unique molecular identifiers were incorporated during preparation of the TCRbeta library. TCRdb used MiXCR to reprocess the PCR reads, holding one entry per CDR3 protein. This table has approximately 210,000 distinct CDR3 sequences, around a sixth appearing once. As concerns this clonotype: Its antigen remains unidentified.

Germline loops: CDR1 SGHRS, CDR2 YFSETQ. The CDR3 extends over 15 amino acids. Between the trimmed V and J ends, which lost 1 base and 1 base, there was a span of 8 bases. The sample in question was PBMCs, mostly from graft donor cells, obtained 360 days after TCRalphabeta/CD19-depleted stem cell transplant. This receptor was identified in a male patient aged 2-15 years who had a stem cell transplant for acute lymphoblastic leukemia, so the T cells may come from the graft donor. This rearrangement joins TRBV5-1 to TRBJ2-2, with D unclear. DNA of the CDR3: TGCGCCAGCAGCTTGTGGTCCATGAACACCGGGGAGCTGTTTTTT. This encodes CASSLWSMNTGELFF.